This T cell receptor (beta chain) was recovered during a study of shared clonotypes between healthy human individuals. Concerning this clone: What it binds is unknown.

Naive CD8 isolation took CD45RO-negative cells positively selected for CCR7 and excluded terminally differentiated effector memory CD45RA+ cells. Points from the study as a whole: Since donors were few, the genetic and exposure-history diversity represented was limited. The study generally estimated greater richness for naive than memory subsets.

Trimming removed 1 base from V and 4 bases from J, with 14 bases in between. The CDR3 extends over 14 amino acids. Germline V gene lookup returns CDR1 SQVTM and CDR2 ANQGSEA. It was across several immunoSEQ plates that each subset's genomic DNA was evenly split. Generated by immunoSEQ multiplex PCR, the TCRdb table keeps only in-frame clones and is missing some. This repertoire shows over 800,000 clones, around 93% found once; its top ten account for more than 20%. This sequence joins TRBV29-1 and TRBJ2-7; the D gene is possibly TRBD1 (6 bases). The sequenced sample consisted of naive CD8+ T cells sorted from blood. The sequence came from a young man in good health. CDR3 in amino acids: CSVEGDTTTYEQYF. CDR3 DNA sequence: TGCAGCGTTGAAGGGGACACCACAACTTACGAGCAGTACTTC.